A selection of T cell receptor beta chains follows, all from one sample in a study of shared clonotypes between healthy human individuals. The assay was immunoSEQ multiplex PCR, and TCRdb's table has in-frame clones only and misses some. The data hold 2 million to 2.5 million clones, with around 95% observed a single time. The sequencing input was naive CD4+ T cells sorted from blood. The receptors come from a man aged 18 to 35 in good health. Each CDR3 is given without its conserved first and last residue.

v_gene	j_gene	CDR3aa
TRBV30	TRBJ1-4	AWSVPSSTNEKLF
TRBV5-8	TRBJ2-5	ASSLRLAATFQETQY
TRBV7-2	TRBJ2-1	ASSPQLAGGFAGEQF
TRBV18	TRBJ2-3	ASSPLAGGGTDTQY
TRBV29-1	TRBJ1-1	SVQQAEAF
TRBV4-1	TRBJ2-3	ASSQGGLGRIAGGGDTQY
TRBV7-6	TRBJ2-2	ASSLMEGSGELF
TRBV10-3	TRBJ2-7	AISPGLAGAYEQY
TRBV19	TRBJ2-3	ASSFSQGRTDTQY
TRBV2	TRBJ1-2	ASSEEGVSYGYT
TRBV14	TRBJ1-6	ASSQVTGGSNSPLH
TRBV10-2	TRBJ1-6	ASSDLGSLGNPPLH
TRBV6-4	TRBJ2-1	ASSRLAGNYNEQF
TRBV5-1	TRBJ2-2	ASKSGGDTGELF
TRBV11-2	TRBJ1-2	ASSSGEGSYGYT
TRBV7-9	TRBJ1-1	ASSFNRALRTEAF
TRBV6-5	TRBJ1-1	ASSSGRLNTEAF
TRBV6-4	TRBJ1-6	ASSDLSVRGTASSYNSPLH
TRBV5-1	TRBJ1-3	ASSLDRDSGNTIY
TRBV7-8	TRBJ2-5	ASSLDPAGTQY
TRBV5-4	TRBJ2-5	ASSRGLLETQY
TRBV9	TRBJ2-7	ASSPRLSSYEQY
TRBV15	TRBJ2-7	ATSRDLSEAY
TRBV19	TRBJ1-1	ASTGPGTEAF
TRBV28	TRBJ2-7	ASRSGLYTSYEQY
TRBV7-9	TRBJ1-6	ASSKDGVNSPLH
TRBV6-5	TRBJ1-4	ASSFKMTGLREKLF
TRBV19	TRBJ2-1	ASRTPGTSGGNEQF
TRBV27	TRBJ2-1	ASSPSQRSPPYNEQF
TRBV5-1	TRBJ2-5	ASSRGEQETQY
TRBV10-3	TRBJ2-5	AIRGTGTTQY
TRBV9	TRBJ2-2	ASSSQRGGNTGELF
TRBV18	TRBJ1-1	ASSLGGEAF
TRBV10-3	TRBJ2-4	AISESRSQY
TRBV7-9	TRBJ2-2	ASSRVGDTGELF
TRBV30	TRBJ2-7	AWGQVGYEQY
TRBV4-1	TRBJ1-4	ASSSHRDSLNEKLF
TRBV14	TRBJ1-1	ASSQDRPTNMNTEAF
TRBV27	TRBJ1-5	ASSPSDRGRNQPQH
TRBV7-2	TRBJ1-6	ASSPTKVASPLH
TRBV4-1	TRBJ1-1	ASSQVDRDGSEAF
TRBV6-6	TRBJ1-1	ASSLQAYSKLF
TRBV6-1	TRBJ1-4	ASSERGLTNEKLF
TRBV27	TRBJ2-7	ASSRGPPYEQY
TRBV18	TRBJ1-1	ASSPGTASLEAF
TRBV18	TRBJ1-4	ASSPLSQSVPEKLF
TRBV4-1	TRBJ1-4	ASSQRGQGEKLF
TRBV27	TRBJ2-2	ASSDRDPWIGELF
TRBV2	TRBJ1-3	ASSGRGSTGNTIY